Each of the 16 T cell receptor beta chains below was sequenced from the same sample in a study of shared clonotypes between healthy human individuals. CD45RO-negative CD8 cells positively selected for CCR7 made up the naive population, which excluded terminally differentiated effector memory CD45RA+ cells. Here immunoSEQ multiplex PCR was the method, and the copy in TCRdb shows in-frame clones only, minus some. Of hundreds of thousands of clones in the sample, roughly 95% were seen once. Sequencing was performed on naive CD8+ T cells sorted from blood. Receptors were obtained from a woman aged 25 to 39 in good health.

This clone was found once. The V call is TRBV5-1, the J call TRBJ2-2; TRBD2 matches at 15 bases. CDR3 length: 21 residues. Germline values: CDR1 SGHRS, CDR2 YFSETQ. V shed 3 bases and J 4 bases; nucleotides not matched to a gene: 16. CDR3 nucleotides: TGCGCCAGCAGCTCCCCCAGCGGGTCGGGACTAGCGGGAGGTGGCACCGGGGAGCTGTTTTTT. Amino acid sequence: CASSSPSGSGLAGGGTGELFF.

V is TRBV5-6 and J is TRBJ2-7; D is undetermined. CDR3 length equals 14 residues. Between the trimmed V and J ends, which lost 1 base and 3 bases, there was a span of 11 bases. Germline V gene sequence: CDR1 SGHDT, CDR2 YYEEEE. The CDR3 protein is CASSLMITIYEQYF. In nucleotides, the CDR3 is TGTGCCAGCAGCTTGATGATTACGATCTACGAGCAGTACTTC.

The chain employs TRBV5-1 and TRBJ1-1; no clear D gene. The V end lost 4 bases, the J end lost 0 bases, and 13 bases lay between the germline ends. CDR3 length: 15 residues. Per the germline V gene, CDR1 is SGHRS and CDR2 is YFSETQ. In nucleotides, the CDR3 is TGCGCCAGCAGCCCCATGGCGGCCATGAACACTGAAGCTTTCTTT. Its protein product is CASSPMAAMNTEAFF.

The genes are TRBV2 and TRBJ2-7; TRBD1 aligns across 7 bases. J lost 2 bases, V lost 1 base, and 5 bases had no gene match. The CDR3 length is 15 residues. Germline-derived CDR1 and CDR2 are SNHLY and FYNNEI. CDR3 sequence: CASSEGRGSTYEQYF. The CDR3 DNA sequence: TGTGCCAGCAGTGAAGGCAGGGGGAGTACCTACGAGCAGTACTTC. The full variable domain, completed using reference TRBV2 and TRBJ2-7, is EPEVTQTPSHQVTQMGQEVILRCVPISNHLYFYWYRQILGQKVEFLVSFYNNEISEKSEIFDDQFSVERPDGSNFTLKIRSTKLEDSAMYFCASSEGRGSTYEQYFGPGTRLTVT.

V usage is TRBV29-1 and J usage is TRBJ1-1, with D uncertain. CDR3 length: 12 amino acids. Germline-derived CDR1 and CDR2 are SQVTM and ANQGSEA. Trimming cost V 5 bases and J 1 base, with 8 bases left between them. Here the CDR3 reads CSVRDQNTEAFF. In DNA form, the CDR3 reads TGCAGCGTTCGCGACCAGAACACTGAAGCTTTCTTT.

This chain joins TRBV7-9 and TRBJ1-5; no clear D gene. V lost 1 base, J lost 5 bases, and 3 bases lay in between. CDR3 length: 12 amino acids. In germline, CDR1 is SEHNR, CDR2 FQNEAQ (reference sequence). The CDR3: CASSLVDQPQHF. CDR3 sequence (DNA): TGTGCCAGCAGCTTAGTTGATCAGCCCCAGCATTTT.

The rearrangement joins TRBV6-5 to TRBJ1-1; possibly TRBD1 for D (5 bases). Germline V gene data show CDR1 as MNHEY and CDR2 as SVGAGI. CDR3 length: 14 amino acids. V shed 4 bases and J shed 3 bases, with 12 bases lying between them. The CDR3, as DNA: TGTGCCAGCAGTTGGACGGAAGGGGACACTGAAGCTTTCTTT. Protein product: CASSWTEGDTEAFF.

The gene calls are TRBV6-6 and TRBJ2-5, with 7 bases fitting TRBD2. CDR1 MNHNY and CDR2 SVGAGI come from the germline V gene (reference sequence). The V and J ends lost 5 bases and 1 base, in that order; junction bases with no gene match: 7. The CDR3 sequence is 15 residues long. The CDR3 loop reads CASSHRSGIQETQYF. CDR3 DNA: TGTGCCAGCAGTCACCGGAGCGGGATCCAAGAGACCCAGTACTTC.

The rearrangement links TRBV30 to TRBJ2-7; D uncertain. This CDR3 spans 11 amino acids. Per the germline V gene, CDR1 is GTSNPN and CDR2 is SVGIG (reference sequence). The germline V and J ends were trimmed by 2 bases and 7 bases, with 9 bases remaining between them. The CDR3 protein is CAWSRNHEQYF. Here the CDR3 DNA reads TGTGCCTGGAGTAGAAACCATGAGCAGTACTTC.

The sample holds one count of this clone. The V call is TRBV30, the J call TRBJ2-1, with TRBD2 as a possible D gene (5 bases). The germline V and J ends were trimmed by 3 bases and 7 bases, with 7 bases remaining between them. The germline gives CDR1 GTSNPN, CDR2 SVGIG (reference sequence). The CDR3 runs to 11 residues. The CDR3 is CAWRRENEQFF. DNA of the CDR3: TGTGCCTGGAGGAGGGAGAATGAGCAGTTCTTC.

The rearrangement joins TRBV13 to TRBJ2-7; either TRBD1 or TRBD2 may supply D (5 bases each). The CDR3 covers 13 residues. Germline values: CDR1 PRHDT, CDR2 FYEKMQ (reference sequence). Between the trimmed V and J ends, which lost 5 bases and 6 bases, there was a span of 14 bases. DNA for the CDR3: TGTGCCAGCAGCCGGGGCCGGGCACTCGAGCAGTACTTC. Its protein is CASSRGRALEQYF. Full variable domain (remainder filled in from reference TRBV13 and TRBJ2-7): AAGVIQSPRHLIKEKRETATLKCYPIPRHDTVYWYQQGPGQDPQFLISFYEKMQSDKGSIPDRFSAQQFSDYHSELNMSSLELGDSALYFCASSRGRALEQYFGPGTRLTVT.

The rearrangement uses TRBV27 and TRBJ1-2; 10 nucleotides match TRBD1. The ends lost 9 bases at V and 5 bases at J; junction bases unmatched: 3. Looked up from germline, CDR1 is MNHEY and CDR2 is SMNVEV (reference sequence). The CDR3 contains 12 residues. The CDR3 loop reads CASWTGGYGYTF. The CDR3 nucleotides read TGTGCCAGTTGGACAGGGGGATATGGCTACACCTTC.

The chain employs TRBV9 and TRBJ1-2; the D is unclear. Trimming removed 3 bases from V and 0 bases from J, with 18 bases in between. The germline V gene has CDR1 SGDLS and CDR2 YYNGEE. The CDR3 covers 17 residues. The CDR3 nucleotides are TGTGCCAGCAGCGGAAGAAGGACGGCCCCTACTAACTATGGCTACACCTTC. This encodes CASSGRRTAPTNYGYTF. Full variable domain (remainder filled in from reference TRBV9 and TRBJ1-2): DSGVTQTPKHLITATGQRVTLRCSPRSGDLSVYWYQQSLDQGLQFLIQYYNGEERAKGNILERFSAQQFPDLHSELNLSSLELGDSALYFCASSGRRTAPTNYGYTFGSGTRLTVV.

V is TRBV29-1 and J is TRBJ2-1; 11 bases line up with TRBD2. V shed 2 bases and J 3 bases; nucleotides not matched to a gene: 9. Germline CDR1 SQVTM, CDR2 ANQGSEA. The CDR3 spans 17 residues. The CDR3 loop reads CSVEPSTSGSLYNEQFF. The CDR3 nucleotides are TGCAGCGTTGAACCCTCTACTAGCGGGAGCCTCTACAATGAGCAGTTCTTC.

The DNA of the CDR3 is TGTGCCAGCAGTTTAGAGGTATACCAAGAGACCCAGTACTTC. It translates to CASSLEVYQETQYF. This chain uses TRBV28 with TRBJ2-5; D ambiguous. Trimming took 2 bases from V and 0 from J, leaving 7 bases between them. Germline lookup yields CDR1 MDHEN and CDR2 SYDVKM. This CDR3 has 14 residues.

The chain uses TRBV13 and TRBJ2-3, with TRBD2 identical over 9 bases. V lost 5 bases, J lost 0 bases, and 6 bases stayed unmatched. There are 16 residues in the CDR3. The germline V gene has CDR1 PRHDT and CDR2 FYEKMQ (reference sequence). The CDR3: CASSLLAGASTDTQYF. DNA for the CDR3: TGTGCCAGCAGCCTATTAGCGGGAGCGAGCACAGATACGCAGTATTTT.